This T cell receptor (beta chain) was recorded in a study of blood T cell repertoires in COVID-19. The ends lost 5 bases at V and 8 bases at J; junction bases unmatched: 13. CDR3 size: 16 residues. Germline-derived CDR1 and CDR2 are SGHVS and FQNEAQ. The data were produced by immunoSEQ multiplex PCR, yet TCRdb's version contains in-frame clones alone and is incomplete. The sample carries approximately 80,000 clones, roughly 88% recorded once. This TCR derives from a man in his forties or fifties with active COVID-19. This chain joins TRBV7-8 and TRBJ2-1, with 9 bases that match TRBD2. Sequenced sample: peripheral blood. The CDR3 DNA reads TGTGCCAGCAGCCAATGGGGTAGCGGGAGAGGCGATGAGCAGTTCTTC. Protein sequence: CASSQWGSGRGDEQFF.